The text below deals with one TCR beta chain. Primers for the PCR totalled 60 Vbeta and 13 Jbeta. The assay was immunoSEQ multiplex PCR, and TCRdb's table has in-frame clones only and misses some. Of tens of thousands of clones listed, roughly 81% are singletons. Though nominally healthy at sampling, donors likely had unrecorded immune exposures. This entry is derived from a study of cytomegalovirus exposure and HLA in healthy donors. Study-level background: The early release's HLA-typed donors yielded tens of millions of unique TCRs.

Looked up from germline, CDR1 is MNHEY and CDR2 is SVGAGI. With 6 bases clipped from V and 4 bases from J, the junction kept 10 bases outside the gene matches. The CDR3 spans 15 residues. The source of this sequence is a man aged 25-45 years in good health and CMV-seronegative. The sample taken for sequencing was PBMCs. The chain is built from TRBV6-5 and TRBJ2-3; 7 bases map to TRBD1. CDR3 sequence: CASRQGILSADTQYF. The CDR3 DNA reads TGTGCCAGCAGACAGGGGATTTTGAGTGCAGATACGCAGTATTTT.